This is a list of T cell receptor beta chains from one sample in a study of shared clonotypes between healthy human individuals. Sequencing was performed with immunoSEQ multiplex PCR; in TCRdb, only in-frame clones are kept and a portion is missing. The data contain about 300,000 clones, over 65% of them seen just once; the ten biggest clones take up about 9.3%. The sample consisted of memory CD4+ T cells sorted from blood. The receptors originated from a man aged 25-40 years in good health. Each CDR3 is given with its conserved first and last residue.

j_gene: TRBJ2-1
v_gene: TRBV5-1
CDR3aa: CASSLAPRLAGGLEGHNEQFF

j_gene: TRBJ2-1
v_gene: TRBV4-2
CDR3aa: CASSQRAGGIGNEQFF

j_gene: TRBJ1-1
v_gene: TRBV25-1
CDR3aa: CASSESGQGREAFF

j_gene: TRBJ2-7
v_gene: TRBV29-1
CDR3aa: CSVGGSGEQYF

j_gene: TRBJ2-7
v_gene: TRBV2
CDR3aa: CASRAGPYEQYF

j_gene: TRBJ1-1
v_gene: TRBV6-1
CDR3aa: CASSEGSAGNTEAFF

j_gene: TRBJ2-2
v_gene: TRBV25-1
CDR3aa: CASSDRGNTGELFF

j_gene: TRBJ2-6
v_gene: TRBV7-2
CDR3aa: CASRPPASPRMANVLTF

j_gene: TRBJ1-2
v_gene: TRBV19
CDR3aa: CASAVVRGNYGYTF

j_gene: TRBJ1-1
v_gene: TRBV5-6
CDR3aa: CASAEGARLLTMTEAFF

j_gene: TRBJ1-4
v_gene: TRBV6-1
CDR3aa: CASSANRGWEKLFF

j_gene: TRBJ2-7
v_gene: TRBV10-1
CDR3aa: CASSEGLAGYYEQYF

j_gene: TRBJ1-2
v_gene: TRBV5-1
CDR3aa: CASSLGQGGGYTF

j_gene: TRBJ2-7
v_gene: TRBV11-2
CDR3aa: CASSLVARASYEQYF

j_gene: TRBJ1-2
v_gene: TRBV9
CDR3aa: CASSRDRHYGYTF

j_gene: TRBJ2-7
v_gene: TRBV18
CDR3aa: CASSPGWTSGSYEQYF

j_gene: TRBJ2-4
v_gene: TRBV9
CDR3aa: CASSELPGQGPLDKNIQYF

j_gene: TRBJ1-2
v_gene: TRBV11-2
CDR3aa: CASSLETDYGYTF

j_gene: TRBJ1-1
v_gene: TRBV11-3
CDR3aa: CASSLGVVGNTEAFF

j_gene: TRBJ1-5
v_gene: TRBV28
CDR3aa: CASSLWGPQPQHF

j_gene: TRBJ2-2
v_gene: TRBV2
CDR3aa: CASSDWGASGELFF

j_gene: TRBJ2-2
v_gene: TRBV5-6
CDR3aa: CASSLTASSNTGELFF

j_gene: TRBJ1-3
v_gene: TRBV7-2
CDR3aa: CASSLVGGTSGNTIYF

j_gene: TRBJ2-1
v_gene: TRBV7-2
CDR3aa: CASSFRRAVSNEQFF

j_gene: TRBJ1-1
v_gene: TRBV15
CDR3aa: CATSIPGSQNTEAFF

j_gene: TRBJ2-7
v_gene: TRBV6-6
CDR3aa: CASSHDYYEQYF

j_gene: TRBJ2-5
v_gene: TRBV11-2
CDR3aa: CASSLGSGNFLETQYF

j_gene: TRBJ2-7
v_gene: TRBV2
CDR3aa: CASSPSGLYEQYF